This TCR beta chain was captured in a study of a mutant IDH1 vaccine in newly diagnosed glioma. Regarding time point: baseline, week 1 (first vaccination visit). Regarding treatment: pre-vaccination baseline after standard-of-care therapy. Each of the donors came in with new WHO grade 3 or 4 astrocytomas that were IDH1-mutant and ATRX-lost. Between the trimmed V and J ends, which lost 2 bases and 4 bases, there was a span of 13 bases. Germline CDR1 is SGHRS and CDR2 is YFSETQ. This CDR3 comprises 14 residues. Profiled with immunoSEQ multiplex PCR; TCRdb holds only in-frame clones, not every one. This table holds about 59,000 clones, 75% to 95% found once.

Specimen: PBMCs, collected from a glioma patient treated with radiotherapy, temozolomide or both. The chain recombines TRBV5-1 with TRBJ2-7; no firm D call. This receptor was obtained from a man between 45 and 60 years old with glioma. This CDR3 is CASSLGNYEYEQYF. The CDR3 DNA sequence: TGCGCCAGCAGCTTAGGAAACTACGAGTACGAGCAGTACTTC.